These 28 T cell receptor beta chains were all obtained from the same sample, sequenced in a study of identical twins. TCRdb processed the 5' RACE reads anew with MiXCR; each CDR3 protein has one entry. The sample contains hundreds of thousands of distinct CDR3 sequences, 10% to 15% of which appear only once. These data are also associated with another study on yellow fever vaccine responses in identical twins.

The material sequenced was CD8+ T cells sorted from blood. These receptors were obtained from a woman between 18 and 29 years old in good health.

CDR3 residues: CASSQDTSGIPNTGELFF. DNA of the CDR3: TGTGCCAGCAGCCAAGATACTAGCGGGATACCTAACACCGGGGAGCTGTTTTTT. This sequence joins TRBV3-1 and TRBJ2-2; 10 bases agree with TRBD2. This CDR3 is built from 18 residues. With V trimmed by 0 bases and J by 2 bases, 6 bases remained unmatched. CDR1 is LGHDT, CDR2 YNNKEL, per germline (reference sequence).

The J gene is TRBJ1-1, the V gene TRBV12-3 or TRBV12-4; the match to TRBD1 covers 10 bases. V shed 7 bases and J 5 bases; nucleotides not matched to a gene: 7. The CDR3 sequence is 14 residues long. CDR3 in amino acids: CASTLDRGLTEAFF. CDR3 sequence (DNA): TGTGCCAGCACCCTAGACAGGGGGCTTACTGAAGCTTTCTTT.

This clonotype was observed many times. The chain recombines TRBV4-1 with TRBJ2-1; tentative D call: TRBD1 (6 bases). V gave up 4 bases and J gave up 2 bases, with 18 bases separating them. Germline CDR1 reads MGHRA; CDR2 reads YSYEKL. The CDR3 has 17 residues. The CDR3 bases are TGCGCCAGCAGCCGAGAGTATGAGGGGGACGCCTACAATGAGCAGTTCTTC. Translation gives CASSREYEGDAYNEQFF.

In nucleotides, the CDR3 is TGTGCCTCGACTCTTGCGGGGTTTTACAATGAGCAGTTCTTC. Translating gives CASTLAGFYNEQFF. The chain has TRBV12-3 or TRBV12-4 and TRBJ2-1; TRBD2 is a possible D gene (6 bases). Trimming left V 11 bases short and J 4 bases short, with 18 bases between. The CDR3 spans 14 residues.

This clonotype was seen a few times. This sequence joins TRBV3-1 and TRBJ2-1; 7 positions agree with TRBD2. The ends lost 11 bases at V and 7 bases at J; junction bases unmatched: 17. The CDR3 length is 15 residues. CDR1 and CDR2 (germline): LGHDT, YNNKEL (reference sequence). The CDR3 is CASCQGLGEGNEQFF. The DNA for the CDR3 is TGTGCCTCCTGCCAAGGGCTAGGGGAGGGGAATGAGCAGTTCTTC.

This sequence joins TRBV6-1 and TRBJ1-2, with D possibly being TRBD1 (5 bases). The CDR3 runs to 13 residues. Germline-derived CDR1 and CDR2 are MNHNS and SASEGT. The V end was cut by 6 bases, the J end by 2 bases, with 10 bases between. The CDR3 nucleotides read TGTGCCAGCAGCCAACAGGAGAACTATGGCTACACCTTC. Protein: CASSQQENYGYTF.

The chain joins TRBV7-9 to TRBJ2-7; D gene ambiguous. The CDR3 has 14 residues. Trimming stripped 5 bases from V and 3 bases from J, with 14 bases between. Germline values: CDR1 SEHNR, CDR2 FQNEAQ (reference sequence). The CDR3: CASSPPGRIYEQYF. The CDR3 DNA is TGTGCCAGCAGCCCCCCCGGACGGATCTACGAGCAGTACTTC.

This clonotype was detected many times. The rearrangement links TRBV6-1 to TRBJ1-2, with D possibly matching TRBD1 (5 bases). This CDR3 is built from 14 residues. V lost 3 bases and J lost 5, with 13 bases in between. Germline V gene lookup returns CDR1 MNHNS and CDR2 SASEGT. CDR3 DNA sequence: TGTGCCAGCAGTGAGGGGGATTCTCAATATGGCTACACCTTC. This encodes CASSEGDSQYGYTF.

The chain employs TRBV5-1 and TRBJ2-2; TRBD1 matches 8 bases. This CDR3 is built from 18 residues. The trim removed 3 bases at V and 3 bases at J, leaving 13 bases unmatched. CDR1 is SGHRS, CDR2 YFSETQ, per germline. The CDR3 DNA follows: TGCGCCAGCAGCTGGACCCGGACAGGGTATAAGGACACCGGGGAGCTGTTTTTT. Its translation is CASSWTRTGYKDTGELFF.

The chain is built from TRBV4-1 and TRBJ2-1; 13 bases are a match to TRBD2. Trimming removed 5 bases from V and 5 bases from J; junction bases left unmatched: 3. This CDR3 region has 15 residues. The germline V gene has CDR1 MGHRA and CDR2 YSYEKL. In DNA form, the CDR3 reads TGCGCCAGCAGCTGGACTAGCGGGAGTCACAATGAGCAGTTCTTC. It encodes CASSWTSGSHNEQFF.

This clonotype was counted between two and nine times. The chain uses TRBV24-1 and TRBJ2-1; tentatively, D is TRBD1 (6 bases). The length of the CDR3 is 15 residues. Germline V gene lookup returns CDR1 KGHDR and CDR2 SFDVKD. The V end was cut by 5 bases, the J end by 2 bases, with 12 bases between. The CDR3 region has the DNA TGTGCCACCAGTGTCTTCCGGGACACCTACAATGAGCAGTTCTTC. Amino acid sequence: CATSVFRDTYNEQFF.

This clonotype appeared many times. V usage is TRBV7-9 and J usage is TRBJ1-1, with D uncertain. Germline CDR1 and CDR2: SEHNR and FQNEAQ (reference sequence). V was trimmed by 6 bases and J by 5 bases, leaving 10 bases between them. The CDR3 is made up of 12 amino acids. CDR3 loop: CASSLRGTEAFF. The CDR3 DNA is TGTGCCAGCAGTTTAAGAGGGACTGAAGCTTTCTTT.

The rearrangement joins TRBV28 to TRBJ2-5; D might be TRBD1 (5 bases). Germline V gives CDR1 MDHEN, CDR2 SYDVKM. The CDR3 runs to 13 residues. Trimming left V 8 bases short and J 2 bases short, with 12 bases between. The CDR3 DNA is TGTGCCAGCCTTAAGCAGGGTCAAGAGACCCAGTACTTC. Its protein is CASLKQGQETQYF.

This clonotype occurred many times. The chain is built from TRBV12-3 or TRBV12-4 and TRBJ2-2; a weak D match, TRBD2 (5 bases). CDR3 length: 15 amino acids. V was clipped by 3 bases and J by 3 bases, with 11 bases between them. The CDR3 nucleotides read TGTGCCAGCAGTTTCCGGGAAGCCTACACCGGGGAGCTGTTTTTT. This sequence encodes CASSFREAYTGELFF.

The sample holds many counts of this clonotype. The chain joins TRBV29-1 to TRBJ2-1; the D call may be TRBD1 or TRBD2 (5 bases each). The CDR3 has 16 residues. Per germline, CDR1 SQVTM and CDR2 ANQGSEA. Trimming stripped 3 bases from V and 0 bases from J, with 15 bases between. The CDR3: CSVEGPRQDSYNEQFF. CDR3 nucleotide sequence: TGCAGCGTTGAGGGACCCCGGCAGGACTCCTACAATGAGCAGTTCTTC.

This clonotype has a handful of counts. CDR3: CASSQDAAGVVYEQYF. The CDR3 DNA reads TGCGCCAGCAGCCAAGATGCAGCGGGAGTGGTATACGAGCAGTACTTC. The rearrangement joins TRBV4-1 to TRBJ2-7, with TRBD2 identical over 8 bases. J gave up 4 bases and V 0 bases, and 8 bases lay outside the gene matches. Looked up from germline, CDR1 is MGHRA and CDR2 is YSYEKL. The CDR3 totals 16 residues.

This clonotype was counted a single time. The rearrangement links TRBV24-1 to TRBJ1-2; 7 nucleotides agree with TRBD1. Germline lookup yields CDR1 KGHDR and CDR2 SFDVKD. The V and J ends lost 4 bases and 6 bases, in that order; junction bases with no gene match: 7. The length of the CDR3 is 14 residues. In DNA form, the CDR3 reads TGTGCCACCAGTGACTACGGGACAGCGAATGGCTACACCTTC. Amino acid sequence: CATSDYGTANGYTF.

The rearrangement uses TRBV15 and TRBJ1-6; tentative D call: TRBD1 (6 bases). This CDR3 has 16 amino acids. Per the germline V gene, CDR1 is LNHNV and CDR2 is YYDKDF (reference sequence). The V end lost 3 bases, the J end lost 3 bases, and 12 bases lay between the germline ends. CDR3 DNA: TGTGCCACCAGCAGTGAGGACAGACTCTATAATTCACCCCTCCACTTT. Translated, it gives CATSSEDRLYNSPLHF.

The V gene is TRBV5-6, the J gene TRBJ2-1; 10 positions match TRBD1. Unmatched junction bases numbered 7, after V lost 3 bases and J lost 7 bases. From germline, CDR1 is SGHDT and CDR2 YYEEEE. The CDR3 is 15 residues long. Here the CDR3 DNA reads TGTGCCAGCAGCTCCGACAGGGGGCCTTCAAATGAGCAGTTCTTC. Protein: CASSSDRGPSNEQFF.

This clonotype was seen only a few times. This chain uses TRBV2 with TRBJ1-2; D not resolved. There are 14 residues in the CDR3. CDR1 is SNHLY and CDR2 is FYNNEI in the germline V gene. V lost 7 bases, J lost 2 bases, and 14 bases lay in between. DNA of the CDR3: TGTGCCAGCACTGGCCAGACATCGAACTATGGCTACACCTTC. This codes for CASTGQTSNYGYTF.

This clonotype showed up just a few times. This chain connects TRBV7-9 to TRBJ1-1; D is ambiguous. From germline, CDR1 is SEHNR and CDR2 FQNEAQ (reference sequence). Trimming left V 2 bases short and J 8 bases short, with 3 bases between. The CDR3 sequence is 10 residues long. The CDR3 sequence: CASSLPEAFF. The CDR3 region has the DNA TGTGCCAGCAGCTTACCAGAAGCTTTCTTT.

This clonotype was observed a handful of times. The J gene is TRBJ1-4, the V gene TRBV12-3 or TRBV12-4; D unclear. Between the trimmed V and J ends, which lost 3 bases and 8 bases, there was a span of 10 bases. The CDR3 loop spans 13 amino acids. Here the CDR3 reads CASSLWSAEKLFF. CDR3 nucleotide sequence: TGTGCCAGCAGTTTGTGGTCAGCCGAAAAACTGTTTTTT.

This clonotype came up many times. The V and J genes are TRBV5-5 and TRBJ2-1; no definite D call. With 0 bases removed from V and 4 bases from J, the gap between germline ends came to 14 bases. Per germline, CDR1 SGHKS and CDR2 YYEKEE (reference sequence). The CDR3 spans 16 residues. The CDR3 is CASSLARLDEYNEQFF. Written as DNA, the CDR3 is TGTGCCAGCAGCTTGGCGCGGCTTGATGAGTACAATGAGCAGTTCTTC. The full variable domain, in which reference TRBV5-5 and TRBJ2-1 provide the parts outside the CDR3, is DAGVTQSPTHLIKTRGQQVTLRCSPISGHKSVSWYQQVLGQGPQFIFQYYEKEERGRGNFPDRFSARQFPNYSSELNVNALLLGDSALYLCASSLARLDEYNEQFFGPGTRLTVL.

Ten or more counts support this clonotype. Sequence at one end of the junction differs from germline and may be a read error. This chain joins TRBV5-1 and TRBJ2-3; no definite D call. Germline loops: CDR1 SGHRS, CDR2 YFSETQ. The CDR3 has 11 residues. The DNA for the CDR3 is TGTGCCAGCAGTTTAGGAGATACGCAGTATTTT. Amino acids: CASSLGDTQYF.

This chain uses TRBV3-1 with TRBJ1-4, with D tentatively TRBD1 (5 bases). Germline assignment: CDR1 LGHDT and CDR2 YNNKEL (reference sequence). This CDR3 has 13 amino acids. Trimming took 0 bases from V and 8 from J, leaving 7 bases between them. The CDR3 DNA sequence: TGTGCCAGCAGCCAAGATAGGGACGAAAAACTGTTTTTT. Residues: CASSQDRDEKLFF.

This clonotype was seen ten or more times. The J gene is TRBJ2-2, the V gene TRBV12-3 or TRBV12-4; 8 positions match TRBD1. The CDR3 covers 14 residues. J was trimmed by 6 bases and V by 1 base; bases with no gene match: 1. CDR3: CASSLDRGSGELFF. The CDR3 nucleotides read TGTGCCAGCAGTTTAGACAGGGGGTCCGGGGAGCTGTTTTTT.

This clonotype has a count of ten or more. The chain employs TRBV12-3 or TRBV12-4 and TRBJ2-1; 13 bases match TRBD2. This CDR3 has 15 residues. Trimming took 5 bases from V and 9 from J; bases not matched to a gene: 7. CDR3 bases: TGTGCCAGCAGTCCACTAGCGGGAGGGCCGGGTGAGCAGTTCTTC. It is translated as CASSPLAGGPGEQFF.

The chain carries TRBV18 and TRBJ2-3; 8 bases map to TRBD2. CDR1 is KGHSH, CDR2 LQKENI, per germline. The CDR3 is 15 amino acids. With V trimmed by 3 bases and J by 6 bases, 8 bases remained unmatched. CDR3 nucleotides: TGTGCCAGCTCACCTACGGGAGGGCCACTGGATACGCAGTATTTT. It yields the protein CASSPTGGPLDTQYF.